This T cell receptor (beta chain) was retrieved from a study of blood T cell repertoires in COVID-19. Study summary: Sample material is recorded as cDNA or gDNA derived from T cells, B-cell-depleted T cells, or PBMCs.

The table came from immunoSEQ multiplex PCR; TCRdb's copy has only in-frame clones and leaves some out. Of about 140,000 clones listed, around four fifths are singletons. V was shortened by 1 base and J by 1 base, with 7 bases between the two germline ends. CDR1 LNHDA and CDR2 SQIVND come from the germline V gene (reference sequence). CDR3 length: 14 residues. V gene TRBV19 combines with J gene TRBJ1-1, with D possibly TRBD1 on 6 matching bases. This receptor was identified in a human donor in a cohort sampled during active COVID-19. Sequenced material: peripheral blood. The CDR3 region has the DNA TGTGCCAGTAGTATAGCCAGGGGGAACACTGAAGCTTTCTTT. Translating it yields CASSIARGNTEAFF.